The following is a T cell receptor (beta chain) sequence with its context. Its antigen is not identified. This sample was included in a study of molecular identifiers for immune sequencing clone quantification. Study details: Five aliquots were made in replicates from the RNA of approximately 20,000 or 98,000 naive CD8 cells, and four were sequenced. Overall study findings and caveats: Reports indicate spiked Jurkat TCR RNA from one cell could be found among some 980,000 naive cells. Molecules of identical TCR sharing a barcode could underestimate highly expanded clone sizes.

Using its own MiXCR run on the PCR reads, TCRdb lists one record per CDR3 protein. The repertoire holds just over 95,000 distinct CDR3 sequences, with roughly 24% as singletons. With V trimmed by 6 bases and J by 5 bases, 6 bases remained unmatched. The CDR3 runs 13 residues. CDR1 LNHDA and CDR2 SQIVND come from the germline V gene (reference sequence). For naive CD8 T cells, sorting used the CD8+CD4-CCR7+CD45RA+ phenotype. The sequenced sample consisted of naive CD8+ T cells from blood, with Jurkat cell RNA spiked in. Subset of the sample: FACS-sorted CD8+CD4-CCR7+CD45RA+ naive T cells. This clonotype was obtained from a human donor in good health. Some libraries in this study had Jurkat cell RNA spiked in. The chain links TRBV19 to TRBJ1-1; 7 bases match TRBD1. The CDR3, as DNA: TGTGCCAGTAGAGGGGGCACAGGAACTGAAGCTTTCTTT. Protein product: CASRGGTGTEAFF. Variable domain in full (rest from reference TRBV19 and TRBJ1-1): DGGITQSPKYLFRKEGQNVTLSCEQNLNHDAMYWYRQDPGQGLRLIYYSQIVNDFQKGDIAEGYSVSREKKESFPLTVTSAQKNPTAFYLCASRGGTGTEAFFGQGTRLTVV.